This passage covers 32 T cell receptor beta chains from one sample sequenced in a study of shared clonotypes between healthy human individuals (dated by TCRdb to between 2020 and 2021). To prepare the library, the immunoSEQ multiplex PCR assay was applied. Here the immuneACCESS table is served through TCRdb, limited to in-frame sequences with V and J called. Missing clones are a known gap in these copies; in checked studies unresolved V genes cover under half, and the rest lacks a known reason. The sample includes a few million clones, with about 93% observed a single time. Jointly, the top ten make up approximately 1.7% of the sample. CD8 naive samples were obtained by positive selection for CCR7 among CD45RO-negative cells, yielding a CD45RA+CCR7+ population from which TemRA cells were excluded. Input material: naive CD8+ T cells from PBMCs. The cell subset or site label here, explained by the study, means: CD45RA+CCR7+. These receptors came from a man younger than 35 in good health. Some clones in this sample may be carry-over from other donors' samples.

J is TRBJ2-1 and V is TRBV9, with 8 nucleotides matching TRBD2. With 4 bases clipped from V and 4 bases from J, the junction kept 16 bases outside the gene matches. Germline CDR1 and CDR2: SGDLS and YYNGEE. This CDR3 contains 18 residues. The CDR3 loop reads CASSTPASGGRLYNEQFF. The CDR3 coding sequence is TGTGCCAGCAGCACTCCCGCCTCGGGCGGGAGGCTGTACAATGAGCAGTTCTTC.

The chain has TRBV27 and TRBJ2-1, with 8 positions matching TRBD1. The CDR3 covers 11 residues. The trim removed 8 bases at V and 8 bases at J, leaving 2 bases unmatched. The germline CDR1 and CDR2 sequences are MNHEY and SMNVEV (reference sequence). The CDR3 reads CASGQGHEQFF. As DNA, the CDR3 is TGTGCCAGCGGACAGGGCCATGAGCAGTTCTTC.

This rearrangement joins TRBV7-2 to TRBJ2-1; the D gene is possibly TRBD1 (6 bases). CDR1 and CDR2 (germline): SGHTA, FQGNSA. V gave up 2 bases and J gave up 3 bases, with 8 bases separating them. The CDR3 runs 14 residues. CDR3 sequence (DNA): TGTGCCAGCAGCTTAAGGGGGAACTACAATGAGCAGTTCTTC. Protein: CASSLRGNYNEQFF.

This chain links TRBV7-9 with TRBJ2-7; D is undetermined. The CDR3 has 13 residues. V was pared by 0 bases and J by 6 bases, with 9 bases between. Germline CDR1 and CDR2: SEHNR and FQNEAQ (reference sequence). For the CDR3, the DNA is TGTGCCAGCAGCTTAGCTAGCCTGCGCGAGCAGTACTTC. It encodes CASSLASLREQYF.

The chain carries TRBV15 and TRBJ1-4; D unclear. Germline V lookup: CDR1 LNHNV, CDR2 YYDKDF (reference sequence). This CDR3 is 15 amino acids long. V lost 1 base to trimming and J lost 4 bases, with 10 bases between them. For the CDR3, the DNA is TGTGCCACCAGCAGAGTCGCACGGGTTAATGAAAAACTGTTTTTT. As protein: CATSRVARVNEKLFF.

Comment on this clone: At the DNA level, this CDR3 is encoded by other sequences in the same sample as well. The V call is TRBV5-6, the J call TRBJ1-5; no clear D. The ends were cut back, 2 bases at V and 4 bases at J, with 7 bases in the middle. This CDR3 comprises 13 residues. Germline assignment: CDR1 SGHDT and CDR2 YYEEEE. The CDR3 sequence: CASSLGSNQPQHF. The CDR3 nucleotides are TGTGCCAGCAGCTTAGGCAGTAATCAGCCCCAGCATTTT.

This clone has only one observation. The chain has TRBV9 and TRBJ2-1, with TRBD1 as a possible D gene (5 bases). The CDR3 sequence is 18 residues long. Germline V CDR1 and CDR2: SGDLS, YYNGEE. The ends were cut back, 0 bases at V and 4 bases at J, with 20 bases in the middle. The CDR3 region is CASSVEEGEGRLYNEQFF. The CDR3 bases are TGTGCCAGCAGCGTAGAAGAAGGGGAAGGGCGCTTATACAATGAGCAGTTCTTC.

CDR3 region: CASSPGTGGYTEAFF. CDR3 nucleotide sequence: TGTGCCAGCAGCCCCGGGACAGGGGGCTACACTGAAGCTTTCTTT. This rearrangement joins TRBV9 to TRBJ1-1; 12 bases are shared with TRBD1. The trim removed 4 bases at V and 3 bases at J, leaving 4 bases unmatched. This CDR3 has 15 amino acids. Germline values: CDR1 SGDLS, CDR2 YYNGEE.

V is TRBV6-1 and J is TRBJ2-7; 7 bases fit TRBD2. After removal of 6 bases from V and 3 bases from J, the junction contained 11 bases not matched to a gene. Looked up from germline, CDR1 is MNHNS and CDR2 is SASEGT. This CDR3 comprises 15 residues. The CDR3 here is CASSDTAGVYYEQYF. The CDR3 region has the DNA TGTGCCAGCAGCGACACGGCGGGGGTTTACTACGAGCAGTACTTC.

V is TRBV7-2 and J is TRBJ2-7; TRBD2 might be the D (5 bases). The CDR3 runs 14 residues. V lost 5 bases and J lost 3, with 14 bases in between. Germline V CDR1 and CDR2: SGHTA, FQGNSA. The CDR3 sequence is CASSLDPGIYEQYF. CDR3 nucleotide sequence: TGTGCCAGCAGCCTAGATCCCGGGATCTACGAGCAGTACTTC.

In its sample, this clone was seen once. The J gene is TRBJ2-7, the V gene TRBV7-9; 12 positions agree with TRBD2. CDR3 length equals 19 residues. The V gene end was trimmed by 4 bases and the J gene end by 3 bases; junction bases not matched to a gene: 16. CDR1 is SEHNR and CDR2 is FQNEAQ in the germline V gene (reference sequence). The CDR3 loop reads CASSSLTPGLLAGGYEQYF. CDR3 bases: TGTGCCAGCAGCTCCCTGACCCCCGGCTTACTAGCGGGAGGCTACGAGCAGTACTTC.

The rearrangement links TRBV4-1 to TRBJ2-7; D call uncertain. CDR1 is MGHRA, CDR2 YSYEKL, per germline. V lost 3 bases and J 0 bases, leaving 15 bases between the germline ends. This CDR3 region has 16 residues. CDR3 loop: CASSHVTVQSSYEQYF. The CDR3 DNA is TGCGCCAGCAGCCATGTCACAGTGCAGAGCTCCTACGAGCAGTACTTC.

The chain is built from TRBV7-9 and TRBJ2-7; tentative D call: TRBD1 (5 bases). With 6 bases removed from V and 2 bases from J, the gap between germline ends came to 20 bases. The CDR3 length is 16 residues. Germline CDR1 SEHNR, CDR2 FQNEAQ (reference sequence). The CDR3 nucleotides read TGTGCCAGCAGTCCCTCAAGAGGTCAAGGGGCCTACGAGCAGTACTTC. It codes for CASSPSRGQGAYEQYF.

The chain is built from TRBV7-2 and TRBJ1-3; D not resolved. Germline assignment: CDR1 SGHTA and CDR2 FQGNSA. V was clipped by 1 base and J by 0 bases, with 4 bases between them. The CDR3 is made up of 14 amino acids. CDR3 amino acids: CASSLGVSGNTIYF. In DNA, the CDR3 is TGTGCCAGCAGCTTAGGAGTCTCTGGAAACACCATATATTTT.

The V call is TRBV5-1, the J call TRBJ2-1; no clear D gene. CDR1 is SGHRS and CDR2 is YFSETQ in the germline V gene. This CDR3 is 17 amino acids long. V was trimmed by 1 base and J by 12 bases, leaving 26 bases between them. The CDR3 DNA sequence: TGCGCCAGCAGCTTGACACTGGGCCGCCGGGCAGTTGCTGGGCAGTTCTTC. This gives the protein CASSLTLGRRAVAGQFF.

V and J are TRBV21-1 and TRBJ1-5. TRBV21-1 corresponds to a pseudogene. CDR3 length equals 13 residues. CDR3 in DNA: TGTGCCAGCAGCAAAGCGTTGGGCGGGCCCCAGCATTTT. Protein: CASSKALGGPQHF.

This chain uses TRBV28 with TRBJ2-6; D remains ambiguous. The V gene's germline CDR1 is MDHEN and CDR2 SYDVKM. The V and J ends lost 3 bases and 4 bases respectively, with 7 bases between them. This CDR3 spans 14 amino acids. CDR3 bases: TGTGCCAGCAGTTTTCACGGGGGGGCCAACGTCCTGACTTTC. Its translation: CASSFHGGANVLTF.

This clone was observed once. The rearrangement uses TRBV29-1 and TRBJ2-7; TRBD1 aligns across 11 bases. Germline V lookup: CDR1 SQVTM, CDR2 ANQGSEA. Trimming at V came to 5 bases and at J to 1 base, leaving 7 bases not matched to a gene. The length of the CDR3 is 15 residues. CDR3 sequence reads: CSVRTGGLVSYEQYF. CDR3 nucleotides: TGCAGCGTTAGGACAGGGGGCTTGGTGTCCTACGAGCAGTACTTC.

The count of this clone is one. The CDR3: CASSLKADPSTDTQYF. The CDR3 DNA follows: TGTGCCAGCAGCCTGAAAGCGGACCCTAGCACAGATACGCAGTATTTT. The chain recombines TRBV5-4 with TRBJ2-3; a possible D gene is TRBD2 (5 bases). V shed 4 bases and J shed 0 bases, with 15 bases lying between them. Germline V gene sequence: CDR1 SGHNT, CDR2 YYREEE (reference sequence). The CDR3 is made up of 16 amino acids.

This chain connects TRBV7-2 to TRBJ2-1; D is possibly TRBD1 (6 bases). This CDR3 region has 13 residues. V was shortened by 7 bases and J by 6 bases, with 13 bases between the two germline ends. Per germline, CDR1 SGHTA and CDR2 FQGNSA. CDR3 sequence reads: CASNPGTFNEQFF. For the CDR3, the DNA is TGTGCCAGCAACCCCGGGACATTCAATGAGCAGTTCTTC.

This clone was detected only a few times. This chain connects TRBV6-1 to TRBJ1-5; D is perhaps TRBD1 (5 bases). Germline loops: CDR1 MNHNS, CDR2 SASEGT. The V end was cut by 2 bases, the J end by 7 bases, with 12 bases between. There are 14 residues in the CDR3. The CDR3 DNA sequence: TGTGCCAGCAGTGAATGGCCAGGGTCCCAGCCCCAGCATTTT. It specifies CASSEWPGSQPQHF.

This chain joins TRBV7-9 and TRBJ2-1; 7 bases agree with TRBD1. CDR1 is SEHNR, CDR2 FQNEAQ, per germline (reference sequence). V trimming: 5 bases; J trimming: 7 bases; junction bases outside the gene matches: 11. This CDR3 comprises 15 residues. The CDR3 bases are TGTGCCAGCAGCCACCCGTCGGGCAGGGGGAATGAGCAGTTCTTC. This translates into CASSHPSGRGNEQFF.

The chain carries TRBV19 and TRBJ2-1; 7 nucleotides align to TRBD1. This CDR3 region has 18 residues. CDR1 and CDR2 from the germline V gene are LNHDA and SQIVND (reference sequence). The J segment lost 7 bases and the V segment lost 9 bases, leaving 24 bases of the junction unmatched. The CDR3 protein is CASSPNVLTGSLWNEQFF. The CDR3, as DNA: TGTGCCAGCTCACCGAATGTCCTGACAGGGTCTTTGTGGAATGAGCAGTTCTTC.

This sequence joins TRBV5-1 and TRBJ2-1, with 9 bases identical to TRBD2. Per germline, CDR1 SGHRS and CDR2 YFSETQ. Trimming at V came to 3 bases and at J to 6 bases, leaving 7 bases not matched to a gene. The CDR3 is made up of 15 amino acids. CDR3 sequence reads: CASSSSTSGFNEQFF. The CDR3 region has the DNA TGCGCCAGCAGCTCTTCTACTAGCGGGTTCAATGAGCAGTTCTTC.

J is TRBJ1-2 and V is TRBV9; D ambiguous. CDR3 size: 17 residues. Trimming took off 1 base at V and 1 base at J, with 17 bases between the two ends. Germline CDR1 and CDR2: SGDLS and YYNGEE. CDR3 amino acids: CASSVSVVQKFNYGYTF. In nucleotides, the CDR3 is TGTGCCAGCAGCGTAAGTGTTGTCCAGAAATTTAACTATGGCTACACCTTC.

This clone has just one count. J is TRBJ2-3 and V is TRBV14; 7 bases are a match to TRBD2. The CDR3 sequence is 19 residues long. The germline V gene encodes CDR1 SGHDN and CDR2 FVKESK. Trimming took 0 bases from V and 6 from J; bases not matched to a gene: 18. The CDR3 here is CASSQDWEGLRVSSDTQYF. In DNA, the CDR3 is TGTGCCAGCAGCCAAGATTGGGAGGGGCTCCGAGTTTCGTCGGATACGCAGTATTTT.

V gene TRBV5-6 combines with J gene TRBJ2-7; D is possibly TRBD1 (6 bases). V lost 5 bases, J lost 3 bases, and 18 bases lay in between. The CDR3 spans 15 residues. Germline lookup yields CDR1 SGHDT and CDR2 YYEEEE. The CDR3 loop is CASSFWDTDNYEQYF. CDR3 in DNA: TGTGCCAGCAGTTTCTGGGACACCGACAACTACGAGCAGTACTTC.

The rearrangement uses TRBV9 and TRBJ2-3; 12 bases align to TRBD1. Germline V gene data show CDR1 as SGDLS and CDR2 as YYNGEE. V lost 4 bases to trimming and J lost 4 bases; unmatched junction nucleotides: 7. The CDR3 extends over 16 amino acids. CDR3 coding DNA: TGTGCCAGCAGCTCCCGGGACAGGGGGCAGGCAGATACGCAGTATTTT. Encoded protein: CASSSRDRGQADTQYF.

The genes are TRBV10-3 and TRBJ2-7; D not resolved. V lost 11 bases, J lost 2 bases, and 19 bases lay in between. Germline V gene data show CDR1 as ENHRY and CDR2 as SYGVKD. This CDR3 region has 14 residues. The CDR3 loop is CAVQQETHTYEQYF. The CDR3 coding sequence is TGTGCCGTCCAACAAGAGACACATACCTACGAGCAGTACTTC.

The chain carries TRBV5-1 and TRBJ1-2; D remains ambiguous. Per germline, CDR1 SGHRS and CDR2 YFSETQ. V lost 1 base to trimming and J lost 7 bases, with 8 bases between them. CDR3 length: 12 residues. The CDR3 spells CASSLTDSGYTF. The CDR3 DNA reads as TGCGCCAGCAGCTTGACGGATTCTGGCTACACCTTC.

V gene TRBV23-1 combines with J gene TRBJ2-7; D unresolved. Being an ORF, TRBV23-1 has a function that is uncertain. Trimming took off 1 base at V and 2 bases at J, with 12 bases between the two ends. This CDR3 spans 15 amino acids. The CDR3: CASSQCPPGAYEQYF. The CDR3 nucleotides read TGCGCCAGCAGTCAATGCCCACCAGGAGCCTACGAGCAGTACTTC.

The CDR3 region is CASSPPGGPYNEQFF. CDR3 nucleotide sequence: TGTGCCAGCAGTCCTCCGGGAGGCCCCTACAATGAGCAGTTCTTC. The V gene is TRBV28, the J gene TRBJ2-1; TRBD2 matches 7 bases. Trimming removed 5 bases from V and 2 bases from J; junction bases left unmatched: 6. CDR3 length: 15 amino acids. The V gene's germline CDR1 is MDHEN and CDR2 SYDVKM.